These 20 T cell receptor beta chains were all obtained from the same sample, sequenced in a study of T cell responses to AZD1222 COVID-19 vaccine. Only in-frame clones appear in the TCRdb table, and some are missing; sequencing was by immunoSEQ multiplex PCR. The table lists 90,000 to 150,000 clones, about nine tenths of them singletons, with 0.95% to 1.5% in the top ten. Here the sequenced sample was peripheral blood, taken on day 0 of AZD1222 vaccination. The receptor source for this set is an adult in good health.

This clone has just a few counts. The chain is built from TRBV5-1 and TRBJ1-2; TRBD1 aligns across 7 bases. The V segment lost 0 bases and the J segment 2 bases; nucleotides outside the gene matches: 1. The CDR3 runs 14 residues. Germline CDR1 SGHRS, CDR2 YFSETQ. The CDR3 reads CASSLATGNYGYTF. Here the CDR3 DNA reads TGCGCCAGCAGCTTGGCGACAGGGAACTATGGCTACACCTTC.

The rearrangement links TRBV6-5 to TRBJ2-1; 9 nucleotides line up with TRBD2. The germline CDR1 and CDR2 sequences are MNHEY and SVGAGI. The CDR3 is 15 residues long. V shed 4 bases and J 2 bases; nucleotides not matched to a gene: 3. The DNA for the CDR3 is TGTGCCAGCAGTTTTGCGGGGGGGGCCTACAATGAGCAGTTCTTC. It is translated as CASSFAGGAYNEQFF.

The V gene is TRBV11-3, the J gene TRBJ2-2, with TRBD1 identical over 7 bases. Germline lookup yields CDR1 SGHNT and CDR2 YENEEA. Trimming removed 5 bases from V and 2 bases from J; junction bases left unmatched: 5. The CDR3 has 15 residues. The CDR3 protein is CASSLRDSNTGELFF. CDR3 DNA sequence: TGTGCCAGCAGCCTTCGGGACAGTAACACCGGGGAGCTGTTTTTT.

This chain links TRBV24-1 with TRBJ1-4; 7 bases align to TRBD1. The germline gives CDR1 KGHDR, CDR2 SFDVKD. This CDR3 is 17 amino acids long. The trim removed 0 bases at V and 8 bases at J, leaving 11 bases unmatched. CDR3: CATSDLLWQGVREKLFF. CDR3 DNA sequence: TGTGCCACCAGTGATTTGCTCTGGCAGGGGGTTAGGGAAAAACTGTTTTTT.

CDR3 coding DNA: TGTGCCAGCAGCTTGGCCGGGACGCGCTATGGCTACACCTTC. This sequence encodes CASSLAGTRYGYTF. The chain carries TRBV5-4 and TRBJ1-2, with D maybe TRBD1 (5 bases). The CDR3 is made up of 14 amino acids. Per the germline V gene, CDR1 is SGHNT and CDR2 is YYREEE (reference sequence). The germline V and J ends were trimmed by 0 bases and 4 bases, with 10 bases remaining between them.

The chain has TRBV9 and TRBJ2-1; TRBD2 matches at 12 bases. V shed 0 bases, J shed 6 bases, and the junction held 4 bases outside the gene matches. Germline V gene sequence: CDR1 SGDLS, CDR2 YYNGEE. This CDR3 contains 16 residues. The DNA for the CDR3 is TGTGCCAGCAGCGTAGCAGGACTAGCGGGGTTCAATGAGCAGTTCTTC. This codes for CASSVAGLAGFNEQFF. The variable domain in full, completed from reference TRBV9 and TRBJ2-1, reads DSGVTQTPKHLITATGQRVTLRCSPRSGDLSVYWYQQSLDQGLQFLIQYYNGEERAKGNILERFSAQQFPDLHSELNLSSLELGDSALYFCASSVAGLAGFNEQFFGPGTRLTVL.

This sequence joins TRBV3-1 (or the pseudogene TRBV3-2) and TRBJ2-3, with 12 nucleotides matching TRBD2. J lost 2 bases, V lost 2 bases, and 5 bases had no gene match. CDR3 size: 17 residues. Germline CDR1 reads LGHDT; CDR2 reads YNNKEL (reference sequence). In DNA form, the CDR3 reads TGTGCCAGCAGCCAAACTTCTAGCGGGGGGGCCACAGATACGCAGTATTTT. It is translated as CASSQTSSGGATDTQYF.

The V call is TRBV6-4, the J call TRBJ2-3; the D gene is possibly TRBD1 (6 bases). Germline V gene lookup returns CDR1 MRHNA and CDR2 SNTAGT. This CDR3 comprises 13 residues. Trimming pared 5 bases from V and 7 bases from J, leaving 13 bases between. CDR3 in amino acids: CASSPEGGNTQYF. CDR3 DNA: TGTGCCAGCAGTCCCGAAGGGGGTAATACGCAGTATTTT.

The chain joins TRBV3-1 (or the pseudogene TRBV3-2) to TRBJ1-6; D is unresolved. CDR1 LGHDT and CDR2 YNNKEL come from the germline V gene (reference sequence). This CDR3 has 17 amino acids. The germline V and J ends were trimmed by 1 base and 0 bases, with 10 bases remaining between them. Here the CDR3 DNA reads TGTGCCAGCAGCCAAGGATCCGGGAGCTCCTATAATTCACCCCTCCACTTT. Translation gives CASSQGSGSSYNSPLHF.

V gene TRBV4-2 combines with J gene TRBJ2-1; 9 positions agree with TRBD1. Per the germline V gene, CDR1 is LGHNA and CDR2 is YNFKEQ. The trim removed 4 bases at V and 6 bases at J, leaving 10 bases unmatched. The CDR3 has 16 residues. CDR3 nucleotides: TGTGCCAGCAGCCCCAGACAGGGGGTAACGGGCAATGAGCAGTTCTTC. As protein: CASSPRQGVTGNEQFF.

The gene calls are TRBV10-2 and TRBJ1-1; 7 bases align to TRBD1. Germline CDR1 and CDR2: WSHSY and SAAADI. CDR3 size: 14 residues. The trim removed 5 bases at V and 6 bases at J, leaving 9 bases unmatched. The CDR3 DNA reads TGCGCCAGCAGTCGCCCCCAGGGGGGAGCTGAAGCTTTCTTT. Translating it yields CASSRPQGGAEAFF.

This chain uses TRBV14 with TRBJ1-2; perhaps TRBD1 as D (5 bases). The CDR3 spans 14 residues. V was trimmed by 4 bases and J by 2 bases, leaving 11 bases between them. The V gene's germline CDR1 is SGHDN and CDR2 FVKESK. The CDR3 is CASSPGFTNYGYTF. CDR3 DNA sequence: TGTGCCAGCAGCCCAGGGTTCACAAACTATGGCTACACCTTC.

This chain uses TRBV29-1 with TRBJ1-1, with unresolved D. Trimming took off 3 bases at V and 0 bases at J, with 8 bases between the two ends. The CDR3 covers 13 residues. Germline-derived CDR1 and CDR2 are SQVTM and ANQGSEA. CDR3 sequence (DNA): TGCAGCGTTGAGCACGAGATGAACACTGAAGCTTTCTTT. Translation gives CSVEHEMNTEAFF.

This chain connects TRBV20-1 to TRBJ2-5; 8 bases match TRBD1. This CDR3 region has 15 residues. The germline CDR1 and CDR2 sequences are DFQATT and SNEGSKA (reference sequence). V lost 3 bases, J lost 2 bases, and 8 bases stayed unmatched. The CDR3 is CSASPWDRIQETQYF. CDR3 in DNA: TGCAGTGCTAGTCCCTGGGACAGGATACAAGAGACCCAGTACTTC.

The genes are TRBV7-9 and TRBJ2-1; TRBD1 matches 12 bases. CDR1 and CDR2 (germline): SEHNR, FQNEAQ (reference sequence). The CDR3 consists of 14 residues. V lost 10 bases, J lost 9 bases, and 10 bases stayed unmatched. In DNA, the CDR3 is TGTGCCACCCACCCGGGACAGGGGGCGAGTGAGCAGTTCTTC. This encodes CATHPGQGASEQFF. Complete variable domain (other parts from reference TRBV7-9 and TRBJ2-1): DTGVSQNPRHKITKRGQNVTFRCDPISEHNRLYWYRQTLGQGPEFLTYFQNEAQLEKSRLLSDRFSAERPKGSFSTLEIQRTEQGDSAMYLCATHPGQGASEQFFGPGTRLTVL.

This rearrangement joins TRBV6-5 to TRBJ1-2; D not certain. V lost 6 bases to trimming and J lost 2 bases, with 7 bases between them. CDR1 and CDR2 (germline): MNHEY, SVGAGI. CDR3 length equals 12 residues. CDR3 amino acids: CASRGPNYGYTF. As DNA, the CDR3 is TGTGCCAGCAGAGGCCCCAACTATGGCTACACCTTC.

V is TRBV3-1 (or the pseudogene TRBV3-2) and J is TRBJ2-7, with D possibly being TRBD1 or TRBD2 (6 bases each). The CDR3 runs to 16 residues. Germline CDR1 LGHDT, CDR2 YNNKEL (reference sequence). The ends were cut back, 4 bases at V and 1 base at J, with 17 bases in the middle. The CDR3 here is CASSRERQDYSYEQYF. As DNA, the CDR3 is TGTGCCAGCAGCCGAGAGAGACAGGACTATTCCTACGAGCAGTACTTC.

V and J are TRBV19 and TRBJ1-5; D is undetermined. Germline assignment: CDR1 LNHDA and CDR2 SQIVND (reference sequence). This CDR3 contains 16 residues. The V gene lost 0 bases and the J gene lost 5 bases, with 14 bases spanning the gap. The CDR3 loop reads CASSIDGLTGYQPQHF. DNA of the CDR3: TGTGCCAGTAGTATAGACGGCCTCACGGGCTATCAGCCCCAGCATTTT.

The chain's CDR3 is CASSQRADSPLHF. CDR3 nucleotides: TGTGCCAGCAGCCAGAGGGCAGATTCACCCCTCCACTTT. The rearrangement uses TRBV11-3 and TRBJ1-6; no clear D gene. Germline V gene lookup returns CDR1 SGHNT and CDR2 YENEEA. The CDR3 contains 13 residues. V lost 5 bases to trimming and J lost 8 bases, with 10 bases between them.

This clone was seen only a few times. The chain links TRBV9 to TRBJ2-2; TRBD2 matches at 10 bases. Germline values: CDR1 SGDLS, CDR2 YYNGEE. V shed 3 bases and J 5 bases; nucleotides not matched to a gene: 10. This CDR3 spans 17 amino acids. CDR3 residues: CASSAGLAGGLTGELFF. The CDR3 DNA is TGTGCCAGCAGCGCGGGGTTAGCGGGGGGCTTAACCGGGGAGCTGTTTTTT.